The present entry profiles one TCR beta chain with its context. What it recognizes is unknown. The data belong to a study of cytomegalovirus exposure and HLA in healthy donors. Findings and limits, study-wide: Reported results showed that the classifier diagnosed cytomegalovirus status with high specificity and sensitivity.

Unrecorded immune exposures were likely, despite nominal health at sampling. PCR was performed using 60 Vbeta and 13 Jbeta primers. Assay used: immunoSEQ multiplex PCR; TCRdb lists only in-frame clones, some missing. The sample lists over 100,000 clones; more than 75% were seen once. Deletions cut 0 bases from V and 8 bases from J, with 16 bases between. The CDR3 length is 16 residues. CDR1 and CDR2 from the germline V gene are SGHVS and FNYEAQ. Sequencing was performed on PBMCs. This chain connects TRBV7-6 to TRBJ1-4; perhaps TRBD1 as D (5 bases). The TCR originated in a female donor in good health and CMV-seronegative. The CDR3 sequence: CASSLASFGEGEKLFF. Here the CDR3 DNA reads TGTGCCAGCAGCTTAGCCTCTTTTGGGGAGGGGGAAAAACTGTTTTTT. Using reference TRBV7-6 and TRBJ1-4 for the parts outside the CDR3, the full variable domain is GAGVSQSPRYKVTKRGQDVALRCDPISGHVSLYWYRQALGQGPEFLTYFNYEAQQDKSGLPNDRFSAERPEGSISTLTIQRTEQRDSAMYRCASSLASFGEGEKLFFGSGTQLSVL.